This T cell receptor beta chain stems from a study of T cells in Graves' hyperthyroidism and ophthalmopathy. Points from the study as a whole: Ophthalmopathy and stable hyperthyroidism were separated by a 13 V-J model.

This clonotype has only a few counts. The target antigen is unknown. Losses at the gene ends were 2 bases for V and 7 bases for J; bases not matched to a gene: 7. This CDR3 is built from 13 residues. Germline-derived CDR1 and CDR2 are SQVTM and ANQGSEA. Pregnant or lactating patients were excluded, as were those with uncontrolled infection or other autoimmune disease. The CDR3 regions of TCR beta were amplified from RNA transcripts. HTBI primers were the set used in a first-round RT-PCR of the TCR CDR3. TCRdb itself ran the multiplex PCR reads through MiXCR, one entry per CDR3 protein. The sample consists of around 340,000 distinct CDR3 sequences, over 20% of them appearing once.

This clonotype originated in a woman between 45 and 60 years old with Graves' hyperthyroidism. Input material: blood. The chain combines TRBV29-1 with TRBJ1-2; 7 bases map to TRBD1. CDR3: CSVETVRGVGYTF. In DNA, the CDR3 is TGCAGCGTTGAAACGGTCAGGGGGGTTGGCTACACCTTC.